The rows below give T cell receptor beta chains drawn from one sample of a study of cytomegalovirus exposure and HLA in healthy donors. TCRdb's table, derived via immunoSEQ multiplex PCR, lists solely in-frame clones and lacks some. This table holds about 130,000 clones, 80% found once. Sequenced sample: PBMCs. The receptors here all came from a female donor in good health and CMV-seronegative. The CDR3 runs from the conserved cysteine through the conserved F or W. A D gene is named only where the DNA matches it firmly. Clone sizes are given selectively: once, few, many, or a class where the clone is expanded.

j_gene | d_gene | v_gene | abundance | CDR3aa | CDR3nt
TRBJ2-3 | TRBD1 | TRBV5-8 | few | CASSPGQGTDTQYF | TGTGCCAGCAGCCCCGGACAGGGCACAGATACGCAGTATTTT
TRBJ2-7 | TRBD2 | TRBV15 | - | CATSRAGGPFEQYF | TGTGCCACCAGCAGAGCGGGGGGGCCCTTCGAGCAGTACTTC
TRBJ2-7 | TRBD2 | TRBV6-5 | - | CASRFGLAGVYEQYF | TGTGCCAGCAGATTCGGACTAGCGGGAGTGTACGAGCAGTACTTC
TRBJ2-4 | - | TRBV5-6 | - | CASEDSLAKNIQYF | TGTGCCAGCGAGGATTCACTAGCCAAAAACATTCAGTACTTC
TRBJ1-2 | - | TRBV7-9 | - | CASGVAAAGYTF | TGTGCCTCCGGGGTCGCCGCTGCGGGCTACACTTTC
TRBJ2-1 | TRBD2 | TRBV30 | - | CALRGGVYNEQFF | TGTGCCTTACGCGGGGGGGTCTACAATGAGCAGTTCTTC
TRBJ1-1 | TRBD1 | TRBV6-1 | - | CASRRDRSNTEAFF | TGTGCCAGCAGGAGGGACAGGTCGAACACTGAAGCTTTCTTT
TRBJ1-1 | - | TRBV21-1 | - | CAGRHPEETEAFF | TGTGCCGGTAGACACCCGGAGGAAACTGAAGCTTTCTTT
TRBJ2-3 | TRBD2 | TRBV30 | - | CAWNRAGLADTQYF | TGTGCCTGGAACAGAGCGGGGCTTGCAGATACGCAGTATTTT
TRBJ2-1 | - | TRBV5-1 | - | CASSLVNREQFF | TGCGCCAGCAGCTTGGTGAACAGGGAACAGTTCTTC
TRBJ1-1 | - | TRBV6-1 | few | CASSRTGNTEAFF | TGTGCCAGCAGCCGAACAGGGAACACTGAAGCTTTCTTT
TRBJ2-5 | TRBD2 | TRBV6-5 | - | CANSLAGGLGTQYF | TGTGCCAACTCACTAGCGGGGGGCTTGGGGACCCAGTACTTC
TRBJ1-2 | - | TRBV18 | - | CARLSRCANYGYTF | TGTGCCCGCCTTTCTCGGTGCGCTAACTATGGCTACACCTTC
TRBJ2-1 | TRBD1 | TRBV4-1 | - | CASSQYPGQDHNEQFF | TGCGCCAGCAGCCAATATCCGGGACAGGATCACAATGAGCAGTTCTTC
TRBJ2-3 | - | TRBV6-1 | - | CASSPQLNTQYF | TGTGCCAGCAGTCCTCAGTTAAATACGCAGTATTTT
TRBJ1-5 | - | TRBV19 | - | CASRRARDQPQHF | TGTGCCAGTAGGAGGGCCAGAGATCAGCCCCAGCATTTT